Shown below are 5 T cell receptor beta chains from a single sample sequenced in a study of cytomegalovirus exposure and HLA in healthy donors. In the PCR, 60 Vbeta and 13 Jbeta primers were used. Method: immunoSEQ multiplex PCR; TCRdb's copy keeps in-frame clones and lacks some. The sample carries about 200,000 clones, over 75% recorded once. Sequenced sample: PBMCs. Every receptor here comes from a woman aged 25 to 39 in good health and CMV-seronegative.

V and J are TRBV18 and TRBJ2-3; D gene ambiguous. Trimming removed 0 bases from V and 9 bases from J, with 10 bases in between. CDR1 and CDR2 from the germline V gene are KGHSH and LQKENI. The CDR3 extends over 13 amino acids. This CDR3 reads CASSPPRLDTQYF. The DNA of the CDR3 is TGTGCCAGCTCACCACCCCGTCTAGACACGCAGTATTTT.

The V gene is TRBV5-1, the J gene TRBJ2-1; 9 bases agree with TRBD2. Losses at the gene ends were 2 bases for V and 5 bases for J; bases not matched to a gene: 5. CDR1 SGHRS and CDR2 YFSETQ come from the germline V gene. This CDR3 spans 15 amino acids. The CDR3 DNA reads as TGCGCCAGCAGCTTTCAGCGGGGGGCCGACAATGAGCAGTTCTTC. Amino acids: CASSFQRGADNEQFF.

The chain is built from TRBV5-1 and TRBJ2-7; D might be TRBD1 (5 bases). This CDR3 is built from 13 residues. Trimming took 0 bases from V and 2 from J, leaving 6 bases between them. In germline, CDR1 is SGHRS, CDR2 YFSETQ. The chain's CDR3 is CASSLGRAYEQYF. Here the CDR3 DNA reads TGCGCCAGCAGCTTGGGCAGGGCCTACGAGCAGTACTTC.

The chain links TRBV10-3 to TRBJ2-7; 7 positions agree with TRBD1. V trimming: 7 bases; J trimming: 3 bases; junction bases outside the gene matches: 6. Germline V CDR1 and CDR2: ENHRY, SYGVKD. This CDR3 is 13 amino acids long. CDR3 nucleotide sequence: TGTGCCATCAAGGGACAGAGCCTCTACGAGCAGTACTTC. Protein sequence: CAIKGQSLYEQYF.

The V call is TRBV5-4, the J call TRBJ2-7, with a tentative D call TRBD1 (6 bases). There are 13 residues in the CDR3. CDR1 and CDR2 from the germline V gene are SGHNT and YYREEE (reference sequence). The germline V and J ends were trimmed by 4 bases and 2 bases, with 10 bases remaining between them. The CDR3 protein is CASSQGQPYEQYF. The CDR3 region has the DNA TGTGCCAGCAGCCAAGGACAGCCCTACGAGCAGTACTTC.